Shown below are 25 T cell receptor beta chains from a single sample sequenced in a study of cytomegalovirus exposure and HLA in healthy donors. The PCR ran on 60 Vbeta and 13 Jbeta primers. Produced via immunoSEQ multiplex PCR; TCRdb's table is partial and in-frame only. Among around 240,000 clones, about four fifths were seen once, and the ten largest hold around 5%. Material: PBMCs. These TCRs come from a woman between 40 and 50 years old in good health and CMV-seropositive.

The chain recombines TRBV5-1 with TRBJ1-1; D may be TRBD1 (6 bases). Deletions cut 3 bases from V and 1 base from J, with 13 bases between. CDR1 and CDR2 from the germline V gene are SGHRS and YFSETQ. The CDR3 length is 15 residues. The CDR3, as DNA: TGCGCCAGCAGCTCCGGCGGGGGACAGAACACTGAAGCTTTCTTT. This gives the protein CASSSGGGQNTEAFF.

The V gene is TRBV30, the J gene TRBJ1-4; a weak D match, TRBD1 (6 bases). The germline gives CDR1 GTSNPN, CDR2 SVGIG (reference sequence). V was cut by 3 bases and J by 7 bases, with 12 bases left in between. The CDR3 sequence is 13 residues long. Here the CDR3 DNA reads TGTGCCTGGAGCATAGGGGGTATTGAAAAACTGTTTTTT. This sequence encodes CAWSIGGIEKLFF. The full variable domain, its missing parts supplied by reference TRBV30 and TRBJ1-4, is SQTIHQWPATLVQPVGSPLSLECTVEGTSNPNLYWYRQAAGRGLQLLFYSVGIGQISSEVPQNLSASRPQDRQFILSSKKLLLSDSGFYLCAWSIGGIEKLFFGSGTQLSVL.

The rearrangement uses TRBV6-1 and TRBJ2-7; 7 bases map to TRBD1. The CDR3 runs to 15 residues. The V gene end was trimmed by 5 bases and the J gene end by 2 bases; junction bases not matched to a gene: 9. Per the germline V gene, CDR1 is MNHNS and CDR2 is SASEGT. CDR3 residues: CASSTMGQLTYEQYF. In DNA form, the CDR3 reads TGTGCCAGCAGTACAATGGGACAGTTAACCTACGAGCAGTACTTC.

The gene calls are TRBV7-9 and TRBJ1-1; 7 bases align to TRBD1. J gave up 1 base and V 4 bases, and 9 bases lay outside the gene matches. This CDR3 region has 16 residues. The germline V gene has CDR1 SEHNR and CDR2 FQNEAQ (reference sequence). CDR3 residues: CASSSPDRRRNTEAFF. CDR3 coding DNA: TGTGCCAGCAGCTCACCGGACAGGAGGAGGAACACTGAAGCTTTCTTT. The whole variable domain, remainder taken from reference TRBV7-9 and TRBJ1-1, is DTGVSQNPRHKITKRGQNVTFRCDPISEHNRLYWYRQTLGQGPEFLTYFQNEAQLEKSRLLSDRFSAERPKGSFSTLEIQRTEQGDSAMYLCASSSPDRRRNTEAFFGQGTRLTVV.

This rearrangement joins TRBV5-1 to TRBJ2-7; TRBD1 aligns across 10 bases. CDR1 is SGHRS and CDR2 is YFSETQ in the germline V gene. This CDR3 has 17 residues. Germline trimming cut 5 bases from V and 4 bases from J; bases unmatched to any gene: 15. In nucleotides, the CDR3 is TGCGCCAGCAGACTGGAGTTGGGACAGGGGAAACATTACGAGCAGTACTTC. This gives the protein CASRLELGQGKHYEQYF.

This clone appeared a few times. The V call is TRBV13, the J call TRBJ2-1; 7 bases line up with TRBD2. In germline, CDR1 is PRHDT, CDR2 FYEKMQ (reference sequence). Germline trimming cut 5 bases from V and 8 bases from J; bases unmatched to any gene: 6. The CDR3 extends over 13 amino acids. This CDR3 reads CASSAGGRDEQFF. In DNA form, the CDR3 reads TGTGCCAGCAGCGCCGGTGGGAGGGATGAGCAGTTCTTC.

The V call is TRBV5-1, the J call TRBJ2-7, with unresolved D. Trimming cost V 4 bases and J 0 bases, with 5 bases left between them. This CDR3 spans 12 amino acids. Germline V gene lookup returns CDR1 SGHRS and CDR2 YFSETQ. CDR3 sequence: CASSPSSYEQYF. Written as DNA, the CDR3 is TGCGCCAGCAGCCCCAGCTCCTACGAGCAGTACTTC.

The chain combines TRBV30 with TRBJ2-2, with 8 bases that match TRBD1. The CDR3 runs to 14 residues. CDR1 and CDR2 from the germline V gene are GTSNPN and SVGIG (reference sequence). Trimming removed 4 bases from V and 4 bases from J; junction bases left unmatched: 5. CDR3 amino acids: CAWTPGQVTGELFF. The CDR3 DNA sequence: TGTGCCTGGACTCCGGGACAGGTCACCGGGGAGCTGTTTTTT.

This chain uses TRBV6-5 with TRBJ2-7, with TRBD1 identical over 7 bases. V lost 7 bases, J lost 7 bases, and 10 bases stayed unmatched. CDR1 is MNHEY and CDR2 is SVGAGI in the germline V gene. The CDR3 spans 13 residues. CDR3 DNA sequence: TGTGCCAGCAAAAAGACAGGGACGGGGGAGCAGTACTTC. It codes for CASKKTGTGEQYF.

This rearrangement joins TRBV21-1 to TRBJ1-6; the listed D gene, TRBD1, was not tested against the DNA. TRBV21-1 is labeled a pseudogene. The CDR3 is 13 residues long. The CDR3 sequence: CATAHSVDSPLHF. CDR3 DNA sequence: TGTGCTACAGCCCACTCAGTGGATTCACCCCTCCACTTT.

The rearrangement links TRBV9 to TRBJ1-5, with TRBD1 as a possible D gene (6 bases). Germline V lookup: CDR1 SGDLS, CDR2 YYNGEE. Trimming stripped 0 bases from V and 5 bases from J, with 12 bases between. The CDR3 spans 15 residues. Here the CDR3 DNA reads TGTGCCAGCAGCGTAGCCCCGGCAGGGGATCAGCCCCAGCATTTT. It encodes CASSVAPAGDQPQHF.

Turning to this clone: Other DNA sequences of this sample code for an identical CDR3. CDR3 protein: CASSFDRGNSPLHF. CDR3 in DNA: TGCGCCAGCAGCTTCGACAGGGGCAATTCACCCCTCCACTTT. V usage is TRBV5-1 and J usage is TRBJ1-6, with 8 bases that match TRBD1. Germline V gene sequence: CDR1 SGHRS, CDR2 YFSETQ. V was pared by 2 bases and J by 7 bases, with 2 bases of the junction left unmatched. This CDR3 is built from 14 residues.

This clone has just a few counts. The CDR3 region has the DNA TGTGCCAGGGACAGGGTCGCTGGTGAAGCTTTCTTT. It codes for CARDRVAGEAFF. This rearrangement joins TRBV21-1 to TRBJ1-1; TRBD1, the table's D call, lacks a check against the DNA. TRBV21-1 is annotated as a pseudogene. The CDR3 loop spans 12 amino acids.

The rearrangement links TRBV7-2 to TRBJ1-1, with D unclear. CDR3 length: 13 residues. Germline CDR1 SGHTA, CDR2 FQGNSA. V was shortened by 6 bases and J by 0 bases, with 8 bases between the two germline ends. DNA of the CDR3: TGTGCCAGCAGTTATTATATGAACACTGAAGCTTTCTTT. Its translation is CASSYYMNTEAFF.

The gene calls are TRBV2 and TRBJ1-2; possibly TRBD1 for D (5 bases). The CDR3 sequence is 14 residues long. CDR1 and CDR2 (germline): SNHLY, FYNNEI. The germline V and J ends were trimmed by 6 bases and 7 bases, with 18 bases remaining between them. CDR3 sequence: CASRPDGGLGGYTF. As DNA, the CDR3 is TGTGCCAGCAGACCTGACGGGGGTCTAGGTGGCTACACCTTC.

This clone showed up just once. The genes are TRBV4-1 and TRBJ1-1, with 8 nucleotides matching TRBD1. CDR3 length equals 21 residues. Losses at the gene ends were 0 bases for V and 3 bases for J; bases not matched to a gene: 21. Germline values: CDR1 MGHRA, CDR2 YSYEKL. The CDR3 DNA sequence: TGCGCCAGCAGCCAAGATGGGGACAGGCGGACCTTCCTGCAGGCGGACACTGAAGCTTTCTTT. It yields the protein CASSQDGDRRTFLQADTEAFF.

The V call is TRBV28, the J call TRBJ2-5; 8 bases are a match to TRBD2. After removal of 5 bases from V and 5 bases from J, the junction contained 13 bases not matched to a gene. This CDR3 has 16 amino acids. Looked up from germline, CDR1 is MDHEN and CDR2 is SYDVKM. The CDR3 DNA follows: TGTGCCAGCAGTCCGATTCGTCCGGGAGGGAGCGAGACCCAGTACTTC. Translated, it gives CASSPIRPGGSETQYF.

V usage is TRBV6-1 and J usage is TRBJ1-2; D gene ambiguous. Germline CDR1 reads MNHNS; CDR2 reads SASEGT. This CDR3 is built from 12 residues. V lost 2 bases and J 4 bases, leaving 5 bases between the germline ends. The CDR3 bases are TGTGCCAGCAGTGAAACAATCTATGGCTACACCTTC. It specifies CASSETIYGYTF.

V gene TRBV9 combines with J gene TRBJ2-2; tentatively, D is TRBD2 (5 bases). Germline V gene data show CDR1 as SGDLS and CDR2 as YYNGEE. V dropped 4 bases and J dropped 4 bases, with 14 bases sitting between them. The CDR3 extends over 15 amino acids. CDR3 sequence: CASSPKLVPTGELFF. CDR3 DNA: TGTGCCAGCAGCCCGAAACTAGTGCCCACCGGGGAGCTGTTTTTT.

The J gene is TRBJ2-7, the V gene TRBV7-2; no reliable D call. Trimming stripped 2 bases from V and 5 bases from J, with 13 bases between. The germline gives CDR1 SGHTA, CDR2 FQGNSA. This CDR3 contains 14 residues. CDR3 DNA sequence: TGTGCCAGCAGCTTAAACAGCCGTTGGGACGAGCAGTACTTC. Protein product: CASSLNSRWDEQYF.

CDR3 loop: CASSPGLAEGDTQYF. The CDR3 region has the DNA TGTGCCAGCAGCCCGGGACTAGCGGAGGGAGATACGCAGTATTTT. V usage is TRBV13 and J usage is TRBJ2-3; 11 bases fit TRBD2. CDR3 size: 15 residues. Germline values: CDR1 PRHDT, CDR2 FYEKMQ (reference sequence). Germline trimming cut 5 bases from V and 5 bases from J; bases unmatched to any gene: 6.

This clone was counted between two and nine times. The chain combines TRBV5-6 with TRBJ1-4; D ambiguous. CDR3 length: 16 residues. Between the trimmed V and J ends, which lost 0 bases and 0 bases, there was a span of 9 bases. Germline-derived CDR1 and CDR2 are SGHDT and YYEEEE. The CDR3 nucleotides are TGTGCCAGCAGCTTGGGTGGAGGTGCAACTAATGAAAAACTGTTTTTT. Its protein is CASSLGGGATNEKLFF. Supplemented by reference TRBV5-6 and TRBJ1-4, the full variable domain reads DAGVTQSPTHLIKTRGQQVTLRCSPKSGHDTVSWYQQALGQGPQFIFQYYEEEERQRGNFPDRFSGHQFPNYSSELNVNALLLGDSALYLCASSLGGGATNEKLFFGSGTQLSVL.

The chain couples TRBV9 to TRBJ2-2, with 9 bases lining up with TRBD1. Losses at the gene ends were 7 bases for V and 4 bases for J; bases not matched to a gene: 5. Per the germline V gene, CDR1 is SGDLS and CDR2 is YYNGEE. The CDR3 has 14 amino acids. In nucleotides, the CDR3 is TGTGCCAGCTCCGGGACAGGGTTCACCGGGGAGCTGTTTTTT. It encodes CASSGTGFTGELFF.

This clone showed up just a few times. This chain uses TRBV7-2 with TRBJ1-2, with 9 bases fitting TRBD1. J was trimmed by 7 bases and V by 0 bases; bases with no gene match: 9. The CDR3 consists of 16 residues. In germline, CDR1 is SGHTA, CDR2 FQGNSA. The CDR3: CASSLASGQGIGGYTF. The CDR3 region has the DNA TGTGCCAGCAGCTTAGCGTCGGGACAGGGAATCGGTGGCTACACCTTC.

The CDR3 loop reads CASSSNPGTAREQFF. The CDR3 DNA follows: TGCGCCAGCAGCTCCAACCCCGGGACAGCCCGGGAGCAGTTCTTC. The V gene is TRBV5-1, the J gene TRBJ2-1, with 7 positions matching TRBD1. The CDR3 totals 15 residues. Germline V gene sequence: CDR1 SGHRS, CDR2 YFSETQ. V was clipped by 3 bases and J by 10 bases; unmatched bases: 13.